Listed below are T cell receptor beta chains from one sample, sequenced in a study of cytomegalovirus exposure and HLA in healthy donors. The assay was immunoSEQ multiplex PCR, and TCRdb's table has in-frame clones only and misses some. The sample lists under 250,000 clones, less than 90% occurring once. Material: PBMCs. These receptors all stem from a woman under 30 in good health and CMV-seronegative. CDR3s include the opening cysteine and the closing phenylalanine or tryptophan. Each record gives: clone size, V gene, J gene, D gene, CDR3 DNA, CDR3 protein. D genes are given only for firm matches. For some rows the clone size is stated as once, few or many, or as a class when expanded; others skip it.

NA	TRBV5-1	TRBJ1-4	NA	TGCGCCAGCAGCCCCGACTATCCGGGGGAAAAACTGTTTTTT	CASSPDYPGEKLFF
NA	TRBV5-6	TRBJ1-2	NA	TGTGCCAGCAGCCCCTCCGGGGCTTATGGCTACACCTTC	CASSPSGAYGYTF
NA	TRBV5-1	TRBJ1-1	NA	TGCGCCAGCAGCTTGGCCCATTATGTCCACCCCCGGAGCTTCATGAACACTGAAGCTTTCTTT	CASSLAHYVHPRSFMNTEAFF
NA	TRBV30	TRBJ2-7	NA	TGTGCCTGGAGTGAGGACAGCGCTCCCTCCTACGAGCAGTACTTC	CAWSEDSAPSYEQYF
once	TRBV11-2	TRBJ2-1	TRBD2	TGTGCCAGCAGCTTATTGGGACTAGCGGGGAGCTCCTACAATGAGCAGTTCTTC	CASSLLGLAGSSYNEQFF
NA	TRBV6-1	TRBJ2-7	TRBD2	TGTGCCAGCAGTGAAGCGACTAGCGGCTCCTACGAGCAGTACTTC	CASSEATSGSYEQYF
NA	TRBV7-2	TRBJ2-3	TRBD2	TGTGCCAGCAGCTTAGGGGCGGGAGGAGATACGCAGTATTTT	CASSLGAGGDTQYF
NA	TRBV6-6	TRBJ2-5	TRBD2	TGTGCCAGCAGCTTAGGACTAGCGGGCGTTCAGGAGACCCAGTACTTC	CASSLGLAGVQETQYF
NA	TRBV6-4	TRBJ1-1	TRBD1	TGTGCCAGCAGTCAAACAGGGGGTCACACTGAAGCTTTCTTT	CASSQTGGHTEAFF
NA	TRBV27	TRBJ2-7	NA	TGTGCCAGCAGTTTATCGAGACACCCCTCCTACGAGCAGTACTTC	CASSLSRHPSYEQYF
NA	TRBV18	TRBJ2-7	NA	TGTGCCAGCTCACCACCGAAGGGCAACTACGAGCAGTACTTC	CASSPPKGNYEQYF